What follows is one T cell receptor (beta chain) and its context. Its target is not known. These data are taken from a study of cytotoxic CD8 clonotypes in ibrutinib-treated CLL. Data came from immunoSEQ multiplex PCR; TCRdb stores just in-frame clones and leaves some out. The table lists about 160,000 clones, more than 65% of them singletons, with roughly 2% in the top ten. Germline-derived CDR1 and CDR2 are LNHDA and SQIVND (reference sequence). V lost 5 bases and J 0 bases, leaving 17 bases between the germline ends. CDR3 length equals 16 residues. General observations from the study: The clonality rise at ibrutinib response reflected private clonotype expansion.

The chain recombines TRBV19 with TRBJ2-7; TRBD1 is a possible D gene (6 bases). The starting material was PBMCs, obtained after 12 months of ibrutinib treatment. The receptor comes from a human donor with chronic lymphocytic leukemia. The CDR3 DNA reads as TGTGCCAGTAGTTCCCCGGGACACAAGAGCTCCTACGAGCAGTACTTC. Protein sequence: CASSSPGHKSSYEQYF.